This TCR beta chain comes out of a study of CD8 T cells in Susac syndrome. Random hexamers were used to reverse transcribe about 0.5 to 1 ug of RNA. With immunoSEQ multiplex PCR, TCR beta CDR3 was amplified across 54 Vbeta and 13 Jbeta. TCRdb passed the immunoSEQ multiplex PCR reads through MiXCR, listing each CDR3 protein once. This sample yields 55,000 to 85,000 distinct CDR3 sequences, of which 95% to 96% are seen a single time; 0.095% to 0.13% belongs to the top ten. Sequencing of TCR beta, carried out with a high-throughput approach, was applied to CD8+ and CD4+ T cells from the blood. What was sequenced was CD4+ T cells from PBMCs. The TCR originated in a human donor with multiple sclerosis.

The CDR3 here is CAIRSDRYTDTQYF. The DNA for the CDR3 is TGTGCCATCAGGTCCGACAGATACACAGATACGCAGTATTTT. This chain connects TRBV10-3 to TRBJ2-3; a possible D gene is TRBD1 (5 bases). Trimming took 6 bases from V and 2 from J, leaving 12 bases between them. This CDR3 is 14 amino acids long. CDR1 and CDR2 from the germline V gene are ENHRY and SYGVKD.